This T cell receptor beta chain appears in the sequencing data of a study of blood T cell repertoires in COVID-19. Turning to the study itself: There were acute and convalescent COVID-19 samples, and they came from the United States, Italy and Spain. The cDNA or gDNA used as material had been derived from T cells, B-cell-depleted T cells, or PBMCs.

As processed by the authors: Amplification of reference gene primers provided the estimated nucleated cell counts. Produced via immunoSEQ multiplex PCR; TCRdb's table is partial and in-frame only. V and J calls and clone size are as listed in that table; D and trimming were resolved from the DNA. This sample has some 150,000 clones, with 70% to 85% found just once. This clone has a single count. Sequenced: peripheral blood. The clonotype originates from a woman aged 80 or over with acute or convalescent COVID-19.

The DNA for the CDR3 is TGTGCCACCAGTGATACAGGGGGCACTGAAGCTTTCTTT. Amino acid sequence: CATSDTGGTEAFF. This chain connects TRBV24-1 to TRBJ1-1; 8 bases line up with TRBD1. Per germline, CDR1 KGHDR and CDR2 SFDVKD. The length of the CDR3 is 13 residues. V lost 3 bases and J lost 4; bases outside the gene matches: 0.